This TCR beta chain appears in the sequencing data of a study of blood T cell repertoires in COVID-19. Trimming removed 1 base from V and 8 bases from J, with 17 bases in between. The CDR3 has 15 amino acids. The germline gives CDR1 KGHSH, CDR2 LQKENI. Methods used by the authors: Reference gene primer amplification gave estimated nucleated cell counts. Assay used: immunoSEQ multiplex PCR; TCRdb lists only in-frame clones, some missing. V, J and clone size derive from that table, while D and trimming were established from the DNA sequence. There are 210,000 or so clones in the sample; roughly 85% occur only once, and approximately 11% lies in the top ten.

The clonotype was recovered from a man aged 30-40 years who had recovered from COVID-19. The sample comprised PBMCs or T cells enriched from blood (not recorded which). The chain is built from TRBV18 and TRBJ1-2; D perhaps matches TRBD1 (5 bases). The CDR3 DNA reads TGTGCCAGCTCACCACTTGGCACAGGCTACTTCGGCTACACCTTC. Translation: CASSPLGTGYFGYTF.